This TCR beta chain was recorded in a study of blood T cell repertoires in COVID-19. Study information: Sources were T cells, B-cell-depleted T cells, or PBMCs; the material itself was cDNA or gDNA.

Germline V lookup: CDR1 KGHSH, CDR2 LQKENI. The V end was cut by 3 bases, the J end by 7 bases, with 10 bases between. The CDR3 is 12 amino acids. Original methodology: Nucleated cell counts were estimated from reference gene primer amplification. Clones were sequenced by immunoSEQ multiplex PCR, and TCRdb holds only the in-frame ones, with some missing. V, J and clone size reflect that table, while D and trimming were determined from the DNA. The repertoire holds fewer than 85,000 clones, with about 90% as singletons. The chain recombines TRBV18 with TRBJ2-7, with D maybe TRBD2 (5 bases). Source material: peripheral blood. This receptor was obtained from a man aged 50 or older with active COVID-19. CDR3 nucleotides: TGTGCCAGCTCACCGGGTTTAGCGGAGCAGTACTTC. It is translated as CASSPGLAEQYF.